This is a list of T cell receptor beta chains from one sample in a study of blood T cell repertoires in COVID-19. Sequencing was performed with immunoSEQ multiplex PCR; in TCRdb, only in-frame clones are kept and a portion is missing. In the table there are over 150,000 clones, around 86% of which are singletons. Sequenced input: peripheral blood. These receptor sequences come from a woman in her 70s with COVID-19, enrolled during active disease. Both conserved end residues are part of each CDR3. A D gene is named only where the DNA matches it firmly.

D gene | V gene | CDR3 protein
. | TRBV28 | CATGSPGTYEQYF
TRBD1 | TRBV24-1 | CATSDSDRGGYGYTF
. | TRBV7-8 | CASSTGAATDTQYF
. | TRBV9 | CASSPSQVGDTQYF
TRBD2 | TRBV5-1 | CASSLGLASRQVEQYF
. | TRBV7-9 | CASSTPNAGVPYTEAFF
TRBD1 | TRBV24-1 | CATRKTGDAGELFF
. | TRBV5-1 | CASSLAATSTNEKLFF
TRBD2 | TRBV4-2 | CASSQGGTSGTPYNEQFF
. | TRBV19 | CASSTGDLTDTQYF
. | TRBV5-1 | CASSSRSGNTIYF
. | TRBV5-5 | CASSLAPTGTQNTEAFF
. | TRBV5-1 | CASSPGQVYNEQFF
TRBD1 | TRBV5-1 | CASSLGPQQDRGHEQYF
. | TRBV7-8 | CASSPAGGHYGYTF
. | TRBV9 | CASSGGGAGNTIYF
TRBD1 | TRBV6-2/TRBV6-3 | CASSYFGQGSSSFGTQYF
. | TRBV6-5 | CASSLTGTETQYF
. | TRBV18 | CASSFTQIITEDEQFF
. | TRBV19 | CASSIAARQFF
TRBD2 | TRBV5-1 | CASSFSLAGGEQYF
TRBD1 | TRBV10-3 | CAIRETGDTGELFF
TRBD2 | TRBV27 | CASSSLAGGGKNIQYF
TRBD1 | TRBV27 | CASSPGQGVVDTEAFF
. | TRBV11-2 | CASSSLGGAGAFF
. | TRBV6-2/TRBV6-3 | CASSYLARNQPQHF
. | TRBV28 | CASSRPPGAQYF
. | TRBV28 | CASKDNGIGRTEAFF
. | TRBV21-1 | CACRAGQHPAYEQYF
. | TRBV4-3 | CASSQDITGLEQFF
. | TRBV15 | CATRGGAGETQYF
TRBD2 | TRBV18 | CASSPGSLAGVNEQFF
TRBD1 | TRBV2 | CASSETGGAEYGYTF
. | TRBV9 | CASSVIGGLYNEQFF
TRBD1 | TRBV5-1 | CASSTGGAGETQYF
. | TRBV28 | CASSSRTVSNEKLFF
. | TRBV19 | CATQRGAWGYTF
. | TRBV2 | CASGDIIQETQYF
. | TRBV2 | CASSLGQLYNSPLHF
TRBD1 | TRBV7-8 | CASSTLLTGAVLARRNTEAFF
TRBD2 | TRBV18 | CASSPGLAGGGYEQYF
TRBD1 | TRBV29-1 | CSVGTLIPGQKAFF
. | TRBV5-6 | CASSTGYTSYNEQFF
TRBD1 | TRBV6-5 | CARRGQGAKNTEAFF
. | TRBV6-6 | CASRPVGGESGYTF
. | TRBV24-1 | CATSDGSRGKVAGELFF
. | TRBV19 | CASSPPPRTRNQPQHF
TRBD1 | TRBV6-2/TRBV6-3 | CASSPRQGKDSNQPQHF
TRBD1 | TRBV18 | CASSPLGDRATGELFF
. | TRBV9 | CASSARDTNNSPLHF
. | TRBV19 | CASKSETGPYEQYF
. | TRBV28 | CASSVGLSYEQYF
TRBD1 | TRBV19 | CASSPDRGRENTEAFF
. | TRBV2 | CASSDRRRINYGYTF